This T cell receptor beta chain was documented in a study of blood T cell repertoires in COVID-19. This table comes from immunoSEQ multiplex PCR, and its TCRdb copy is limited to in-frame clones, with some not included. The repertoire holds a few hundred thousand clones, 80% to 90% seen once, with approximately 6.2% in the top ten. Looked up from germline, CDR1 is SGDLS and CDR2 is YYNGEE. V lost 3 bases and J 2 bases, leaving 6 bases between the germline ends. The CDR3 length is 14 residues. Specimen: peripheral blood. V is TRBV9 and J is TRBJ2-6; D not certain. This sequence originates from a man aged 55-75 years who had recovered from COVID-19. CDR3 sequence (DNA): TGTGCCAGCAGCGCACCTACTGGGGCCAACGTCCTGACTTTC. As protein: CASSAPTGANVLTF.